The subject of this entry is one T cell receptor (beta chain). The antigen is not known. Amplification used 60 Vbeta primers and 13 Jbeta primers. TCRdb's copy holds only in-frame clones and misses some; the assay was immunoSEQ multiplex PCR. The sample has approximately 150,000 clones, 65% to 70% seen once. This record belongs to a study of cytomegalovirus exposure and HLA in healthy donors. The wider study: Assignment to the Caucasian-associated ancestry cluster applied to less than 85% of the approximately 360 genotyped donors. The study, taken as a whole, reports: One variant, a missense change in DCLRE1C, was linked in a later analysis to TCR beta V- and J-gene trimming.

Germline CDR1 is SEHNR and CDR2 is FQNEAQ (reference sequence). Trimming removed 2 bases from V and 5 bases from J, with 18 bases in between. CDR3 length equals 16 residues. The chain is built from TRBV7-9 and TRBJ1-1; maybe TRBD1 (6 bases). This TCR came from a man aged 25-40 years in good health and CMV-seropositive. The source material was PBMCs. The CDR3 loop reads CASSLLDRGRGTEAFF. For the CDR3, the DNA is TGTGCCAGCAGCTTATTGGACCGCGGGAGGGGGACTGAAGCTTTCTTT.